The 4 T cell receptor beta chains below all came from one sample that was sequenced in a study of T cells in Graves' hyperthyroidism and ophthalmopathy. Amplification yielded TCR beta CDR3 regions, with RNA transcripts as the source. During a first-round RT-PCR of the TCR CDR3, the HTBI primer set was used. A single record per CDR3 protein comes from TCRdb applying MiXCR to the multiplex PCR reads. The sample has approximately 400,000 distinct CDR3 sequences, about 18% seen once. Source material: blood. The receptors derive from a man aged 18 to 30 with Graves' ophthalmopathy.

This clonotype has ten or more counts. The gene calls are TRBV7-3 and TRBJ2-5; TRBD1 agrees at 11 bases. The CDR3 is made up of 15 amino acids. Germline V gene data show CDR1 as SGHTA and CDR2 as FQGTGA. V trimming: 5 bases; J trimming: 2 bases; junction bases outside the gene matches: 4. Written as DNA, the CDR3 is TGTGCCAGCAGCCCTGGACAGGGGGCACAAGAGACCCAGTACTTC. This encodes CASSPGQGAQETQYF.

This clonotype was recorded a few times. The chain links TRBV5-5 to TRBJ1-2, with 7 bases that match TRBD1. Losses at the gene ends were 3 bases for V and 2 bases for J; bases not matched to a gene: 7. The CDR3 totals 15 residues. The germline V gene has CDR1 SGHKS and CDR2 YYEKEE (reference sequence). The CDR3 here is CASSSSGGANYGYTF. Here the CDR3 DNA reads TGTGCCAGCAGCTCTTCAGGGGGGGCGAACTATGGCTACACCTTC.

This chain joins TRBV12-3 or TRBV12-4 and TRBJ1-3; TRBD1 matches 11 bases. CDR3 length: 17 amino acids. Germline trimming cut 3 bases from V and 3 bases from J; bases unmatched to any gene: 7. CDR3: CASSFPGTGGLGNTIYF. CDR3 sequence (DNA): TGTGCCAGCAGTTTCCCCGGGACAGGGGGACTTGGAAACACCATATATTTT.

V and J are TRBV5-5 and TRBJ2-5; possible D gene TRBD2, 6 bases. CDR3 length equals 14 residues. CDR1 and CDR2 (germline): SGHKS, YYEKEE (reference sequence). The V and J ends lost 4 bases and 5 bases respectively, with 15 bases between them. The CDR3 loop is CASSLSTGGETQYF. In DNA, the CDR3 is TGTGCCAGCAGCCTATCCACAGGAGGGGAGACCCAGTACTTC.